These 12 T cell receptor beta chains originate from one sample sequenced in a study of T cell repertoires in cytomegalovirus infection. TCRdb independently ran MiXCR on the reads; one entry per CDR3 protein. The sample has around 530,000 distinct CDR3 sequences, roughly 29% seen once. The sample consisted of PBMCs. All receptors come from a human donor in good health (CMV status not recorded). Some clones in this sample may be carry-over from other donors' samples.

This rearrangement joins TRBV27 to TRBJ2-2; TRBD1 matches 12 bases. The CDR3 runs to 17 residues. V shed 5 bases and J 4 bases; nucleotides not matched to a gene: 8. Per the germline V gene, CDR1 is MNHEY and CDR2 is SMNVEV (reference sequence). The CDR3 loop reads CASSTPGQGAPTGELFF. Here the CDR3 DNA reads TGTGCCAGCAGTACACCGGGACAGGGGGCGCCCACCGGGGAGCTGTTTTTT.

V and J are TRBV28 and TRBJ1-1; D not resolved. Germline CDR1 is MDHEN and CDR2 is SYDVKM. V was shortened by 5 bases and J by 0 bases, with 13 bases between the two germline ends. CDR3 length: 15 amino acids. The CDR3 is CASSPPPVMNTEAFF. In DNA, the CDR3 is TGTGCCAGCAGTCCCCCCCCAGTTATGAACACTGAAGCTTTCTTT.

This clonotype was counted only a few times. CDR3 protein: CASSLVGGGENTEAFF. The CDR3 nucleotides are TGTGCCAGCAGTTTGGTCGGGGGCGGGGAGAACACTGAAGCTTTCTTT. The V and J genes are TRBV12-3 or TRBV12-4 and TRBJ1-1; possibly TRBD1 for D (6 bases). Between the trimmed V and J ends, which lost 3 bases and 1 base, there was a span of 15 bases. This CDR3 is built from 16 residues.

This sequence joins TRBV7-2 and TRBJ1-1; perhaps TRBD1 as D (5 bases). V lost 7 bases, J lost 10 bases, and 16 bases lay in between. Germline values: CDR1 SGHTA, CDR2 FQGNSA. This CDR3 has 12 amino acids. DNA of the CDR3: TGTGCCAGCACTCTCAATCGGGGGGTAGCTTTCTTT. Protein sequence: CASTLNRGVAFF.

This clonotype has more than one count but fewer than ten. The V gene is TRBV6-6, the J gene TRBJ1-3; 7 positions agree with TRBD1. Germline V lookup: CDR1 MNHNY, CDR2 SVGAGI (reference sequence). After removal of 8 bases from V and 0 bases from J, the junction contained 4 bases not matched to a gene. The CDR3 is 14 residues long. The CDR3 sequence: CASQGVLSGNTIYF. The CDR3 nucleotides read TGTGCCAGCCAGGGGGTCCTCTCTGGAAACACCATATATTTT.

This clonotype was counted between two and nine times. The V gene is TRBV6-2 or TRBV6-3, the J gene TRBJ2-2; TRBD1 agrees at 7 bases. The CDR3 length is 14 residues. The germline V gene encodes CDR1 MNHEY and CDR2 SVGEGT. V lost 8 bases to trimming and J lost 1 base; unmatched junction nucleotides: 4. Written as DNA, the CDR3 is TGTGCCAGCCCCCGGACAGGGAACACCGGGGAGCTGTTTTTT. Translating gives CASPRTGNTGELFF.

The sample holds many counts of this clonotype. This chain uses TRBV24-1 with TRBJ2-2; 9 bases are a match to TRBD2. With 5 bases clipped from V and 2 bases from J, the junction kept 8 bases outside the gene matches. Germline V gives CDR1 KGHDR, CDR2 SFDVKD. There are 17 residues in the CDR3. The CDR3 coding sequence is TGTGCCACCAGTGGTATAAGCGGGAGGATTAACACCGGGGAGCTGTTTTTT. Protein: CATSGISGRINTGELFF.

The rearrangement uses TRBV7-6 and TRBJ1-1, with 7 bases aligning to TRBD1. The CDR3 totals 16 residues. Germline V CDR1 and CDR2: SGHVS, FNYEAQ. J lost 8 bases, V lost 5 bases, and 17 bases had no gene match. The CDR3 region is CASSQTARTGIIEAFF. The CDR3 nucleotides are TGTGCCAGCAGCCAAACGGCGCGGACAGGAATTATCGAAGCTTTCTTT.

The chain combines TRBV6-1 with TRBJ2-7; D gene uncertain. V was pared by 9 bases and J by 2 bases, with 17 bases between. There are 14 residues in the CDR3. Per the germline V gene, CDR1 is MNHNS and CDR2 is SASEGT. Here the CDR3 reads CASTASGRPYEQYF. The CDR3 region has the DNA TGTGCCAGTACGGCCTCGGGTAGGCCCTACGAGCAGTACTTC.

DNA of the CDR3: TGCAGCGTTAGATCAGGGGAGAACACTGAAGCTTTCTTT. Translated, it gives CSVRSGENTEAFF. The chain has TRBV29-1 and TRBJ1-1; D is possibly TRBD1 (6 bases). The CDR3 extends over 13 amino acids. With 5 bases removed from V and 1 base from J, the gap between germline ends came to 11 bases. The V gene's germline CDR1 is SQVTM and CDR2 ANQGSEA.

The chain couples TRBV10-3 to TRBJ2-1, with 10 bases matching TRBD2. Germline CDR1 is ENHRY and CDR2 is SYGVKD. The CDR3 consists of 16 residues. The J segment lost 2 bases and the V segment lost 1 base, leaving 2 bases of the junction unmatched. CDR3 residues: CAISELLAGTYNEQFF. The CDR3 nucleotides are TGTGCCATCAGTGAGTTACTAGCGGGGACCTACAATGAGCAGTTCTTC.

The chain joins TRBV27 to TRBJ1-5, with TRBD1 as a possible D gene (5 bases). The V end was cut by 5 bases, the J end by 0 bases, with 14 bases between. The CDR3 spans 16 residues. From germline, CDR1 is MNHEY and CDR2 SMNVEV (reference sequence). CDR3 protein: CASSPDSPYSNQPQHF. The CDR3 region has the DNA TGTGCCAGCAGTCCCGACAGCCCTTATAGCAATCAGCCCCAGCATTTT.